These T cell receptor beta chains were read from a single sample in a study of T cell repertoires in ileal Crohn's disease. TCRdb's copy holds only in-frame clones and misses some; the assay was immunoSEQ multiplex PCR. The sample records about 5,400 clones, roughly 87% being singletons. Material: ileal tissue. These receptors all stem from an adult with Crohn's disease. Both conserved end residues are part of each CDR3. The order of the fields is clone size, V gene, D gene, J gene, CDR3 protein, CDR3 DNA. The D gene is left open where the match is weak. Rows give clone size only sometimes, using once, few, many, or a class for an expanded clone.

>.|TRBV5-6|.|TRBJ1-1
CASSFGPQAFF
TGTGCCAGCAGCTTCGGGCCTCAAGCTTTCTTT
>.|TRBV6-6|.|TRBJ1-4
CASSYISGYGEKLFF
TGTGCCAGCAGTTACATTTCAGGGTACGGTGAAAAACTGTTTTTT
>.|TRBV28|TRBD2|TRBJ2-3
CASSFWFILAGGLDADTQYF
TGTGCCAGCAGTTTCTGGTTCATCCTAGCGGGAGGGCTGGATGCAGATACGCAGTATTTT
>.|TRBV6-1|.|TRBJ1-2
CASTFDYGYTF
TGTGCCAGCACTTTCGACTATGGCTACACCTTC
>.|TRBV19|TRBD1|TRBJ2-7
CASSLDRGFGEQYF
TGTGCCAGTAGCCTGGACAGGGGATTCGGCGAGCAGTACTTC
>.|TRBV7-9|.|TRBJ2-7
CASSSGYYEQYF
TGTGCCAGCTCCAGCGGGTACTACGAGCAGTACTTC
>.|TRBV29-1|TRBD1|TRBJ1-1
CSVLTGAEAFF
TGCAGCGTTCTGACAGGGGCAGAAGCTTTCTTT
>.|TRBV11-3|.|TRBJ1-2
CASSTDRPTNYGYTF
TGTGCCAGCAGCACCGATCGTCCCACTAACTATGGCTACACCTTC
>.|TRBV30|TRBD1|TRBJ1-1
CAWSGPGTGNMNTEAFF
TGTGCCTGGAGTGGACCCGGGACAGGGAACATGAACACTGAAGCTTTCTTT
>once|TRBV10-2|.|TRBJ2-1
CASTREDSYNEQFF
TGCGCCAGCACCAGAGAGGACTCCTACAATGAGCAGTTCTTC
>.|TRBV6-4|.|TRBJ2-1
CASREGEAGEQFF
TGTGCCAGCAGAGAAGGGGAGGCCGGTGAGCAGTTCTTC
>.|TRBV28|.|TRBJ1-1
CASKIRYTEAFF
TGTGCCAGCAAGATCAGGTACACTGAAGCTTTCTTT
>.|TRBV5-1|TRBD1|TRBJ2-1
CASSLRQGESRNEQFF
TGCGCCAGCAGCTTAAGACAGGGGGAAAGTAGGAATGAGCAGTTCTTC
>.|TRBV11-2|TRBD2|TRBJ2-7
CASVYLAGGRGEQYF
TGTGCCAGCGTTTACTTAGCGGGAGGGCGAGGCGAGCAGTACTTC
>.|TRBV5-1|.|TRBJ2-1
CASQRQGSSGGRRDEQFF
TGCGCCAGCCAACGACAGGGCTCCAGCGGGGGTCGAAGGGATGAGCAGTTCTTC
>.|TRBV5-6|.|TRBJ2-7
CASSLAFETAYEQYF
TGTGCCAGCAGCTTGGCCTTTGAGACGGCCTACGAGCAGTACTTC
>.|TRBV5-1|TRBD1|TRBJ1-1
CASSLTGQGRPEAFF
TGCGCCAGCAGCTTGACGGGACAGGGGAGGCCTGAAGCTTTCTTT
>.|TRBV28|.|TRBJ2-5
CASSLGPGQETQYF
TGTGCCAGCAGTTTAGGGCCAGGACAAGAGACCCAGTACTTC
>.|TRBV7-8|TRBD2|TRBJ2-7
CASSYDAGESSYEQYF
TGTGCCAGCAGCTATGACGCGGGGGAGAGCTCCTACGAGCAGTACTTC
>.|TRBV5-8|.|TRBJ1-1
CASSLRSWGTEAFF
TGTGCCAGCAGCTTACGATCGTGGGGCACTGAAGCTTTCTTT
>.|TRBV5-8|TRBD1|TRBJ2-7
CASGGTGVYEQYF
TGTGCCAGCGGAGGGACAGGGGTTTACGAGCAGTACTTC
>.|TRBV11-2|TRBD2|TRBJ2-1
CASSAYILAGGWFF
TGTGCCAGCAGCGCCTACATACTAGCGGGAGGCTGGTTCTTC
>.|TRBV10-3|.|TRBJ1-2
CAISESRQENDGYTF
TGTGCCATCAGTGAGTCGCGACAGGAAAATGACGGCTACACCTTC
>.|TRBV23-1|.|TRBJ1-5
CASSQSWQGDNQPQHF
TGCGCCAGCAGTCAATCATGGCAGGGAGACAATCAGCCCCAGCATTTT
>.|TRBV5-4|.|TRBJ2-1
CASSLYGRGSYNEQFF
TGTGCCAGCAGCTTGTACGGGAGAGGCTCCTACAATGAGCAGTTCTTC
>.|TRBV5-1|TRBD1|TRBJ2-3
CASSSRGQLDTQYF
TGCGCCAGCAGCTCCCGGGGACAGCTCGACACGCAGTATTTT
>once|TRBV7-9|.|TRBJ2-5
CASSLLGETQYF
TGTGCCAGCAGCTTACTGGGGGAGACCCAGTACTTC
>.|TRBV5-1|.|TRBJ2-3
CASSLTPQRSTDTQYF
TGCGCCAGCAGCCTGACTCCCCAGCGCAGCACAGATACGCAGTATTTT
>.|TRBV30|.|TRBJ1-1
CAWSLMKGTEAFF
TGTGCCTGGAGTTTAATGAAAGGCACTGAAGCTTTCTTT
>.|TRBV7-8|.|TRBJ2-3
CASSLGPLGTDTQYF
TGTGCCAGCAGCTTAGGGCCCCTAGGCACAGATACGCAGTATTTT
>once|TRBV5-6|TRBD1|TRBJ1-1
CASSPGTDDTEAFF
TGTGCCAGCAGCCCCGGGACAGACGACACTGAAGCTTTCTTT
>.|TRBV6-6|.|TRBJ2-1
CASSYYSGLLGPGQFF
TGTGCCAGCAGTTACTACTCCGGGCTTCTAGGTCCAGGGCAGTTCTTC
>once|TRBV5-5|.|TRBJ2-5
CASSLEIDQETQYF
TGTGCCAGCAGCTTGGAGATAGACCAAGAGACCCAGTACTTC
>few|TRBV19|.|TRBJ2-5
CASSQGQETQYF
TGTGCCAGTAGTCAGGGTCAAGAGACCCAGTACTTC
>.|TRBV6-1|TRBD2|TRBJ2-3
CASSGLAGPDTQYF
TGTGCCAGCAGTGGTCTAGCGGGGCCAGATACGCAGTATTTT
>.|TRBV10-1|TRBD1|TRBJ2-7
CASSEGQGAAYEQYF
TGCGCCAGCAGTGAGGGACAGGGGGCAGCCTACGAGCAGTACTTC
>.|TRBV6-6|.|TRBJ2-2
CASSYPGELFF
TGTGCCAGCAGTTATCCCGGGGAGCTGTTTTTT
>.|TRBV7-3|TRBD2|TRBJ2-1
CASSLGTSVNEQFF
TGTGCCAGCAGCTTAGGGACTAGCGTCAATGAGCAGTTCTTC
>.|TRBV10-3|.|TRBJ1-6
CATPQDLSDNSPLHF
TGTGCCACCCCACAGGACTTATCGGATAATTCACCCCTCCACTTT
>.|TRBV5-6|TRBD1|TRBJ2-6
CASSEGQLSSGANVLTF
TGTGCCAGCAGCGAGGGACAGCTTTCCTCTGGGGCCAACGTCCTGACTTTC
>.|TRBV5-1|.|TRBJ2-2
CASSLAASPRTGELFF
TGCGCCAGCAGCTTGGCCGCGTCACCTCGGACCGGGGAGCTGTTTTTT
>few|TRBV4-2|TRBD2|TRBJ2-7
CASSRELAGGSYEQYF
TGTGCCAGCAGCCGCGAACTAGCGGGGGGTTCCTACGAGCAGTACTTC
>.|TRBV6-1|.|TRBJ2-1
CAAGWGYNEQFF
TGTGCGGCCGGGTGGGGATACAATGAGCAGTTCTTC
>.|TRBV6-1|TRBD2|TRBJ2-5
CASSVGTSGGAMETQYF
TGTGCCAGCAGTGTCGGGACTAGCGGGGGGGCTATGGAGACCCAGTACTTC
>.|TRBV5-4|.|TRBJ2-1
CASSLAGDSSYNEQFF
TGTGCCAGCAGCTTGGCGGGGGACAGCTCCTACAATGAGCAGTTCTTC
>.|TRBV5-4|TRBD1|TRBJ1-2
CASSFPGQGPQGYTF
TGTGCCAGCAGCTTCCCGGGACAGGGCCCCCAGGGCTACACCTTC
>once|TRBV5-1|TRBD2|TRBJ2-1
CASSVGLAGSEQFF
TGCGCCAGCAGCGTGGGACTAGCGGGGTCTGAGCAGTTCTTC
>.|TRBV2|.|TRBJ2-3
CASSQENTDTQYF
TGTGCCAGCAGTCAGGAGAACACAGATACGCAGTATTTT
>.|TRBV28|.|TRBJ2-7
CASSQLGYEQYF
TGTGCCAGCAGCCAGCTCGGTTACGAGCAGTACTTC
>.|TRBV5-1|.|TRBJ2-3
CASRYAGTSTDTQYF
TGCGCCAGCAGGTACGCCGGGACTAGCACAGATACGCAGTATTTT
>.|TRBV5-5|.|TRBJ2-7
CASSLVPGASVAEQYF
TGTGCCAGCAGCTTGGTACCAGGGGCATCAGTGGCCGAGCAGTACTTC
>.|TRBV25-1|.|TRBJ1-5
CASSGGRHNQPQHF
TGTGCCAGCAGTGGGGGACGGCACAATCAGCCCCAGCATTTT
>.|TRBV5-4|.|TRBJ2-3
CASSLPLYADTQYF
TGTGCCAGCAGCCTCCCCCTCTACGCAGATACGCAGTATTTT
>.|TRBV5-1|TRBD1|TRBJ2-7
CASSRVGQEDEQYF
TGCGCCAGCAGCAGAGTGGGACAGGAAGACGAGCAGTACTTC
>.|TRBV5-6|.|TRBJ2-1
CASSLYVGYNEQFF
TGTGCCAGCAGCTTGTATGTAGGATACAATGAGCAGTTCTTC
>.|TRBV5-4|.|TRBJ2-7
CASSPGFSGRTYEQYF
TGTGCCAGCAGCCCGGGATTCTCGGGGCGGACCTACGAGCAGTACTTC
>.|TRBV6-1|TRBD2|TRBJ2-7
CASTGGGGSYEQYF
TGTGCCAGCACGGGAGGGGGGGGATCCTACGAGCAGTACTTC
>.|TRBV7-3|.|TRBJ1-1
CASSLDSQNTEAFF
TGTGCCAGCAGCTTAGACAGCCAGAACACTGAAGCTTTCTTT
>few|TRBV5-1|.|TRBJ1-1
CASSTSGTANTEAFF
TGCGCCAGCAGCACCTCCGGGACGGCGAACACTGAAGCTTTCTTT